This T cell receptor (beta chain) was observed in a study of blood T cell repertoires in COVID-19. This clone has more than one count but fewer than ten. V was shortened by 10 bases and J by 5 bases, with 18 bases between the two germline ends. Per germline, CDR1 ENHRY and CDR2 SYGVKD. The CDR3 runs to 15 residues. Using immunoSEQ multiplex PCR, the repertoire was profiled, and TCRdb retains in-frame clones only, with some absent. This repertoire shows approximately 90,000 clones, roughly 80% found once; its top ten account for around 4.5%. The rearrangement links TRBV10-3 to TRBJ1-6; D gene unclear. Sequenced: peripheral blood. The origin of this receptor is a man aged 55 to 70 with acute or convalescent COVID-19. Written as DNA, the CDR3 is TGTGCCACTCAACGTGGAGGTCAGAATAATTCACCCCTCCACTTT. This gives the protein CATQRGGQNNSPLHF.